Sequencing of this T cell receptor delta chain was carried out in a study of γδ T cells in repeated Plasmodium falciparum infection. Findings and limits, study-wide: Over time and infection, Vgamma9/Vdelta2+ repertoires remained highly stable and polyclonal.

CDR3 length: 19 amino acids. J gave up 3 bases and V 5 bases, and 20 bases lay outside the gene matches. Germline V CDR1 and CDR2: TSWWSYY, QGS. A note on this clone: Its antigen is not identified. A read error likely explains why the TCRdb protein, taken from a much larger clone, differs from this DNA's translation at residue 10; the protein shown is translated from the DNA.

Flow sorting of PBMC yielded separate Vgamma9/Vdelta2+ and Vdelta2-negative gammadelta T cell populations for bulk repertoire analysis. TCRdb reran clone calling via CATT on the multiplex PCR reads. In the table there are about 89,000 delta-chain clones, around 1.4% of which are singletons. This sequence was found in a pool of human donors (malaria-infected and uninfected, not separated). Material: gamma-delta T cells from blood. The chain combines TRDV1 with TRDJ1; 8 bases align to TRDD3. The DNA of the CDR3 is TGTGCTCTTGGGTTCCCCGGTAGTTACTGGGGGGATGCCGCCGATAAACTCATCTTT. Its protein product is CALGFPGSYWGDAADKLIF.